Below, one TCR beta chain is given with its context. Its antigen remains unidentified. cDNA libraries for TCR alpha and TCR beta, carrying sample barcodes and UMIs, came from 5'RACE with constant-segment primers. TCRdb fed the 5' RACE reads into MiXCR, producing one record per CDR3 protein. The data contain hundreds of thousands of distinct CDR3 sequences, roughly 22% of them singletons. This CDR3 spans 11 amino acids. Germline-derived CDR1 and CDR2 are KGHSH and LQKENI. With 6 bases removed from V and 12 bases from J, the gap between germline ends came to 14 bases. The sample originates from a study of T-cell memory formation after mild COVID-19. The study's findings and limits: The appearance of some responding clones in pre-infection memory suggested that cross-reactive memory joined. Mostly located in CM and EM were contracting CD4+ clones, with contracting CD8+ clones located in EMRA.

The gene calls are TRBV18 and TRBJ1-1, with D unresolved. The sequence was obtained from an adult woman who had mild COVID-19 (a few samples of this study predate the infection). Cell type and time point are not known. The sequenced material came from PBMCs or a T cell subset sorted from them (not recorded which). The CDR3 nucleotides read TGTGCCAGCTCCTCAGCCTTAAATACTTTCTTT. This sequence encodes CASSSALNTFF.